The clone carrying this TCR beta chain occurred a few times. The antigen remains unidentified. RNA transcripts yielded amplified TCR beta CDR3 regions. TCR CDR3 underwent first-round RT-PCR with the HTBI primer set. TCRdb fed the multiplex PCR reads into MiXCR, producing one record per CDR3 protein. The sample consists of hundreds of thousands of distinct CDR3 sequences, nearly 20% of them appearing once. This CDR3 comprises 13 residues. In germline, CDR1 is SGHRS, CDR2 YFSETQ. V lost 0 bases and J 6 bases, leaving 10 bases between the germline ends. These data belong to a study of T cells in Graves' hyperthyroidism and ophthalmopathy. General observations from the study: Blood held most thyroid clonotypes expanded above 0.001 frequency.

Ophthalmopathy in the patients scored at least 3 on Clinical Activity Score and at least 4 on NOSPECS grade, lasting under 3 months. Thyroid ultrasound, orbital computed tomography, clinical symptoms, and serum thyroxine and TRAb underpinned diagnoses. It was 10 ml of fresh peripheral blood that supplied the PBMCs. Sequencing was performed on blood. The J gene is TRBJ2-7, the V gene TRBV5-1; D gene unclear. The clonotype was recovered from a middle-aged man with Graves' ophthalmopathy. CDR3 DNA sequence: TGCGCCAGCAGCTTGGGGGTCTCAATCGAGCAGTACTTC. Amino acid sequence: CASSLGVSIEQYF.